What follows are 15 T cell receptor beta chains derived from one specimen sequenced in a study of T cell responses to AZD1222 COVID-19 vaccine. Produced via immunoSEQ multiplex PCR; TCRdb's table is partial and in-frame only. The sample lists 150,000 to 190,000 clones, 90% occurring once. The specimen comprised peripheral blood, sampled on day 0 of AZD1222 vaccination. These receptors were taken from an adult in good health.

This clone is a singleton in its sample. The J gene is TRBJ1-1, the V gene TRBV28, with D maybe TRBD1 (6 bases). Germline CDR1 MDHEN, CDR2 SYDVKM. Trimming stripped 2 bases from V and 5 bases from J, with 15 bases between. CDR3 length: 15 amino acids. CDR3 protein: CASSLRNRVGTEAFF. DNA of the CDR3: TGTGCCAGCAGTTTACGTAACAGGGTCGGGACTGAAGCTTTCTTT.

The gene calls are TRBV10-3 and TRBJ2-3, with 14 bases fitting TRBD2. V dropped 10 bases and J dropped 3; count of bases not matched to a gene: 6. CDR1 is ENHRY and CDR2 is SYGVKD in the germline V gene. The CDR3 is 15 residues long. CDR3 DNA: TGTGCCACCGTCGGACTAGCGGGAGGTACAGATACGCAGTATTTT. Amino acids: CATVGLAGGTDTQYF.

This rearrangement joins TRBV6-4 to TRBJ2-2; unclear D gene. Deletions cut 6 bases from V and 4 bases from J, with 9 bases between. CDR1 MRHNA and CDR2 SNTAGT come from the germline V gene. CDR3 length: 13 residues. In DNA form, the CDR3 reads TGTGCCAGCAGCCGAGAGCTCACCGGGGAGCTGTTTTTT. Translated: CASSRELTGELFF.

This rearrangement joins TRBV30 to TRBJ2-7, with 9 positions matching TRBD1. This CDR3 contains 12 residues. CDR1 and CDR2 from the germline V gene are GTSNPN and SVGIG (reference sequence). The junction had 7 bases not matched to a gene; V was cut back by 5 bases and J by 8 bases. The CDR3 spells CAWAGTGSKQYF. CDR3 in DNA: TGTGCCTGGGCCGGGACAGGGAGTAAGCAGTACTTC.

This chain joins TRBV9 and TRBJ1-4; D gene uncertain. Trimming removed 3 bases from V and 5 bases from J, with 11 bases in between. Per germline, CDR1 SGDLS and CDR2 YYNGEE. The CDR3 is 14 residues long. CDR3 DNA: TGTGCCAGCAGCGCGACGGAGAGAAATGAAAAACTGTTTTTT. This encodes CASSATERNEKLFF.

CDR3 DNA: TGTGCCAGCAGCTTCAAATCCCCGGACAGGGTGGGGACGGTAGAGCAGTTCTTC. Translation: CASSFKSPDRVGTVEQFF. The genes are TRBV11-3 and TRBJ2-1, with TRBD1 matching over 8 bases. Looked up from germline, CDR1 is SGHNT and CDR2 is YENEEA. V was clipped by 3 bases and J by 10 bases; unmatched bases: 20. The CDR3 totals 18 residues. The full variable domain, in which reference TRBV11-3 and TRBJ2-1 provide the parts outside the CDR3, is EAGVVQSPRYKIIEKKQPVAFWCNPISGHNTLYWYLQNLGQGPELLIRYENEEAVDDSQLPKDRFSAERLKGVDSTLKIQPAELGDSAVYLCASSFKSPDRVGTVEQFFGPGTRLTVL.

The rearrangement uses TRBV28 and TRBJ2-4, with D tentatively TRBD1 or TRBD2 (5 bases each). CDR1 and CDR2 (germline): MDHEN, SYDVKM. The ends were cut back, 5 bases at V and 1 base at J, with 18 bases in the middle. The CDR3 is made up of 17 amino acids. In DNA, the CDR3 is TGTGCCAGCAGTCCTTTCGGGGCCACCCCCGCCAAAAACATTCAGTACTTC. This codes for CASSPFGATPAKNIQYF.

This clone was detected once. The CDR3 nucleotides read TGTGCCAGCAGCTTCGCAGGGAGGGATGAAGCTTTCTTT. Its translation: CASSFAGRDEAFF. V and J are TRBV7-9 and TRBJ1-1; TRBD1 might be the D (5 bases). The germline V gene encodes CDR1 SEHNR and CDR2 FQNEAQ (reference sequence). The CDR3 totals 13 residues. Trimming removed 3 bases at V and 7 bases at J, with 12 bases between.

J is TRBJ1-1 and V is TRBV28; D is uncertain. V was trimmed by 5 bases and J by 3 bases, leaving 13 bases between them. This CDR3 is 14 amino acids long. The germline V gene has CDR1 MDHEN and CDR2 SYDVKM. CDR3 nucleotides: TGTGCCAGCAGTACCCCCGGCAGAGACACTGAAGCTTTCTTT. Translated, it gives CASSTPGRDTEAFF.

The CDR3 sequence is CASSMGDKAKLFF. For the CDR3, the DNA is TGTGCCAGTAGTATGGGGGACAAGGCGAAGCTGTTTTTT. The rearrangement uses TRBV19 and TRBJ2-2, with D possibly TRBD1 on 6 matching bases. This CDR3 spans 13 amino acids. Trimming took 3 bases from V and 12 from J, leaving 14 bases between them. Germline CDR1 LNHDA, CDR2 SQIVND (reference sequence).

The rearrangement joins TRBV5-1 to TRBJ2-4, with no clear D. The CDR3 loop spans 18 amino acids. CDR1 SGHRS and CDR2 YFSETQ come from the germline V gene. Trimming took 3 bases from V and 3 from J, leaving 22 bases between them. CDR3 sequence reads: CASSYGWVGEMGKNIQYF. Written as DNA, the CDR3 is TGCGCCAGCAGCTACGGCTGGGTTGGCGAAATGGGCAAAAACATTCAGTACTTC.

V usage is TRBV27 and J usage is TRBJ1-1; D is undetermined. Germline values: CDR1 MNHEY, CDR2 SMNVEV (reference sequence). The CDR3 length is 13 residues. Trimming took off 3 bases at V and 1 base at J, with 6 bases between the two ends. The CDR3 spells CASSFIENTEAFF. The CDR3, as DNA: TGTGCCAGCAGTTTTATTGAGAACACTGAAGCTTTCTTT.

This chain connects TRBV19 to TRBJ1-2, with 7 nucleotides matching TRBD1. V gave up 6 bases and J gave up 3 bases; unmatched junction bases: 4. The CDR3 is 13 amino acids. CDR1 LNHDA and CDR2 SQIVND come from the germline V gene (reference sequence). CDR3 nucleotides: TGTGCCAGTAGCCCAGGGGGATACTATGGCTACACCTTC. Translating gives CASSPGGYYGYTF.

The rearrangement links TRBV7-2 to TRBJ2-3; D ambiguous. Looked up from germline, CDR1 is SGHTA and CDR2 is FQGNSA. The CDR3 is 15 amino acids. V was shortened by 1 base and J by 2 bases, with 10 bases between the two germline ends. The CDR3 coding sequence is TGTGCCAGCAGCTTAGTCGGTATTACCACAGATACGCAGTATTTT. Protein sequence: CASSLVGITTDTQYF. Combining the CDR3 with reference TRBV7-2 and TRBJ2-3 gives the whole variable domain GAGVSQSPSNKVTEKGKDVELRCDPISGHTALYWYRQSLGQGLEFLIYFQGNSAPDKSGLPSDRFSAERTGGSVSTLTIQRTQQEDSAVYLCASSLVGITTDTQYFGPGTRLTVL.

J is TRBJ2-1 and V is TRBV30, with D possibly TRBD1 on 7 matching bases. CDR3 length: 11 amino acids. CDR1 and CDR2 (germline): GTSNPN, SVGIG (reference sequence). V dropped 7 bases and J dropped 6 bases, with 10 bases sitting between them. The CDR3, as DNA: TGTGCCTCCCAGGGGGGCAATGAGCAGTTCTTC. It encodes CASQGGNEQFF.